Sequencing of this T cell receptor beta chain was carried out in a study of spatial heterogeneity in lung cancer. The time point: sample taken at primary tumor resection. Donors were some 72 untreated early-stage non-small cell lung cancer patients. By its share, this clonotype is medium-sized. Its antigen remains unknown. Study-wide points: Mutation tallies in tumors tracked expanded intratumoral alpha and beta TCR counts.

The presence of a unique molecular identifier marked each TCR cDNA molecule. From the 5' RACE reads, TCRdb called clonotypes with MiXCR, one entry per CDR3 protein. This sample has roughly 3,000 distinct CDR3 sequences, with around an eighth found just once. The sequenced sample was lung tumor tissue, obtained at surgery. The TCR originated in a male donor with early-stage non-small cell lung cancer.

CDR3: CASSLILAGGDTQYF. In nucleotides, the CDR3 is TGTGCCAGCAGCCTGATTTTAGCGGGGGGGGATACGCAGTATTTT. The chain has TRBV7-2 and TRBJ2-3; 11 bases map to TRBD2. Germline values: CDR1 SGHTA, CDR2 FQGNSA. Trimming removed 5 bases from V and 6 bases from J; junction bases left unmatched: 7. CDR3 length equals 15 residues.